Listed here are 29 T cell receptor beta chains from one sample, sequenced in a study of blood T cell repertoires in COVID-19. Some clones are missing from TCRdb's copy, which holds only in-frame ones; the method was immunoSEQ multiplex PCR. The table has around 500,000 clones, 70% to 90% seen once. Sequencing input: peripheral blood. The receptors were gathered from a human donor in a cohort sampled during active COVID-19.

The V call is TRBV6-5, the J call TRBJ1-2, with 7 bases lining up with TRBD1. The germline V gene has CDR1 MNHEY and CDR2 SVGAGI. The length of the CDR3 is 16 residues. With 2 bases clipped from V and 2 bases from J, the junction kept 8 bases outside the gene matches. CDR3 residues: CASSYVGGAKNYGYTF. The CDR3 coding sequence is TGTGCCAGCAGTTACGTAGGGGGCGCAAAAAACTATGGCTACACCTTC.

This chain links TRBV6-2 or TRBV6-3 with TRBJ2-2; TRBD2 matches at 9 bases. This CDR3 region has 14 residues. Germline-derived CDR1 and CDR2 are MNHEY and SVGEGT. Unmatched junction bases numbered 5, after V lost 6 bases and J lost 6 bases. The CDR3 sequence: CASSPTSGAGELFF. The DNA of the CDR3 is TGTGCCAGCAGCCCGACTAGCGGAGCCGGGGAGCTGTTTTTT.

The V gene is TRBV7-8, the J gene TRBJ2-1, with TRBD1 identical over 7 bases. CDR1 and CDR2 from the germline V gene are SGHVS and FQNEAQ. The junction had 16 bases not matched to a gene; V was cut back by 4 bases and J by 4 bases. CDR3 length: 18 amino acids. CDR3 loop: CASSYAYYRGQTYNEQFF. CDR3 in DNA: TGTGCCAGCAGCTACGCCTACTACAGGGGACAAACTTACAATGAGCAGTTCTTC.

The J gene is TRBJ1-2, the V gene TRBV6-5; D is perhaps TRBD1 (5 bases). The CDR3 consists of 11 residues. V lost 10 bases and J lost 5, with 11 bases in between. CDR1 and CDR2 from the germline V gene are MNHEY and SVGAGI. The CDR3 DNA sequence: TGTGCCACTTCAACAGGTTATGGCTACACCTTC. Protein sequence: CATSTGYGYTF.

The rearrangement joins TRBV10-3 to TRBJ1-1; weak D call: TRBD1 (6 bases). Germline CDR1 is ENHRY and CDR2 is SYGVKD. This CDR3 contains 15 residues. V was pared by 2 bases and J by 3 bases, with 13 bases between. CDR3 amino acids: CAISENRGSYTEAFF. The CDR3 coding sequence is TGTGCCATCAGTGAGAATAGGGGGTCATACACTGAAGCTTTCTTT.

This clone showed up just once. This chain connects TRBV9 to TRBJ2-1; the D is unclear. The V end was cut by 6 bases, the J end by 2 bases, with 12 bases between. CDR1 SGDLS and CDR2 YYNGEE come from the germline V gene. CDR3 length: 14 amino acids. The CDR3 protein is CASTSAVAYNEQFF. CDR3 DNA: TGTGCCAGCACCTCTGCAGTGGCCTACAATGAGCAGTTCTTC.

The chain has TRBV3-1 (or the pseudogene TRBV3-2) and TRBJ1-3; 9 bases align to TRBD1. The CDR3 spans 20 residues. Germline V gene lookup returns CDR1 LGHDT and CDR2 YNNKEL (reference sequence). Trimming took 2 bases from V and 0 from J; bases not matched to a gene: 14. The CDR3 protein is CASSQPDRGQTQHSGNTIYF. CDR3 DNA sequence: TGTGCCAGCAGCCAACCGGACAGGGGACAAACTCAACACTCTGGAAACACCATATATTTT.

There are many counts of this clone. This chain joins TRBV5-4 and TRBJ2-7, with TRBD2 identical over 12 bases. After removal of 0 bases from V and 0 bases from J, the junction contained 4 bases not matched to a gene. The CDR3 length is 17 residues. Looked up from germline, CDR1 is SGHNT and CDR2 is YYREEE (reference sequence). The CDR3: CASSLGGLAGSSYEQYF. The CDR3 bases are TGTGCCAGCAGCTTGGGGGGACTAGCGGGCTCCTCCTACGAGCAGTACTTC.

The chain combines TRBV15 with TRBJ1-1, with a possible D match to TRBD1 (5 bases). Trimming stripped 3 bases from V and 5 bases from J, with 13 bases between. In germline, CDR1 is LNHNV, CDR2 YYDKDF (reference sequence). The CDR3 contains 14 residues. The CDR3 DNA is TGTGCCACCAGCAGGGATTGGGGGGGGACTGAAGCTTTCTTT. Its translation: CATSRDWGGTEAFF.

The V call is TRBV6-5, the J call TRBJ2-7, with 11 bases that match TRBD2. Germline loops: CDR1 MNHEY, CDR2 SVGAGI. Unmatched junction bases numbered 10, after V lost 8 bases and J lost 4 bases. CDR3 length equals 15 residues. The CDR3 DNA reads as TGTGCCAGCGGGGTTCTAGCGGGAGGAAGGTACGAGCAGTACTTC. Translation gives CASGVLAGGRYEQYF.

V gene TRBV5-1 combines with J gene TRBJ2-7; 10 bases are shared with TRBD2. There are 15 residues in the CDR3. The ends lost 10 bases at V and 4 bases at J; junction bases unmatched: 14. Germline values: CDR1 SGHRS, CDR2 YFSETQ. The CDR3 loop reads CAPTPTASGRYEQYF. The CDR3 DNA reads as TGCGCCCCTACCCCAACGGCTAGCGGGAGATACGAGCAGTACTTC.

The chain uses TRBV18 and TRBJ2-3; a possible D gene is TRBD1 (5 bases). The length of the CDR3 is 15 residues. Per germline, CDR1 KGHSH and CDR2 LQKENI. Trimming cost V 7 bases and J 2 bases, with 16 bases left between them. The CDR3 DNA is TGTGCCAGCTTTTCTTCGACAGCAACCACAGATACGCAGTATTTT. It is translated as CASFSSTATTDTQYF.

The chain joins TRBV18 to TRBJ2-5; 7 bases fit TRBD2. There are 13 residues in the CDR3. From germline, CDR1 is KGHSH and CDR2 LQKENI. V lost 8 bases, J lost 5 bases, and 8 bases stayed unmatched. CDR3 residues: CASTRDGRETQYF. CDR3 nucleotide sequence: TGTGCCAGCACCCGGGACGGGAGGGAGACCCAGTACTTC.

The J gene is TRBJ1-2, the V gene TRBV7-9, with D unresolved. CDR3 length: 11 residues. The V gene lost 5 bases and the J gene lost 7 bases, with 8 bases spanning the gap. Germline loops: CDR1 SEHNR, CDR2 FQNEAQ (reference sequence). Here the CDR3 DNA reads TGTGCCAGCAGCCCGACAATTGGCTACACCTTC. It is translated as CASSPTIGYTF.

This clone has more than one count but fewer than ten. This chain joins TRBV28 and TRBJ1-3; D gene ambiguous. Germline assignment: CDR1 MDHEN and CDR2 SYDVKM. Deletions cut 5 bases from V and 5 bases from J, with 16 bases between. CDR3 length: 15 amino acids. CDR3 DNA: TGTGCCAGCAGTGCGATGACAATTATCAGAAACACCATATATTTT. It encodes CASSAMTIIRNTIYF.

V gene TRBV7-3 combines with J gene TRBJ1-2, with 8 nucleotides matching TRBD1. The V gene end was trimmed by 5 bases and the J gene end by 2 bases; junction bases not matched to a gene: 7. The germline CDR1 and CDR2 sequences are SGHTA and FQGTGA. This CDR3 has 15 residues. The CDR3 loop reads CASSPGQGENYGYTF. The DNA of the CDR3 is TGTGCCAGCAGCCCCGGACAGGGCGAGAACTATGGCTACACCTTC.

The rearrangement joins TRBV6-6 to TRBJ2-7; 9 nucleotides match TRBD2. From germline, CDR1 is MNHNY and CDR2 SVGAGI (reference sequence). This CDR3 region has 15 residues. V dropped 6 bases and J dropped 0; count of bases not matched to a gene: 6. The CDR3 protein is CASRRTSENSYEQYF. The CDR3 coding sequence is TGTGCCAGCAGGCGGACTAGCGAAAACTCCTACGAGCAGTACTTC.

A remark on this clone: At the DNA level, this CDR3 is encoded by other sequences in the same sample as well. The CDR3 DNA reads TGTGCCAGCAGCTTAGGGCCGTACAATGAGCAGTTCTTC. This translates into CASSLGPYNEQFF. The J gene is TRBJ2-1, the V gene TRBV7-9; D gene ambiguous. Germline values: CDR1 SEHNR, CDR2 FQNEAQ (reference sequence). V was clipped by 1 base and J by 4 bases, with 5 bases between them. The length of the CDR3 is 13 residues.

The chain joins TRBV10-3 to TRBJ2-7; possible D gene TRBD1, 5 bases. The ends were cut back, 8 bases at V and 4 bases at J, with 15 bases in the middle. The germline V gene has CDR1 ENHRY and CDR2 SYGVKD. CDR3 length: 13 residues. CDR3 coding DNA: TGTGCCATCCGTCAGGGCCCAGATTACGAGCAGTACTTC. Protein sequence: CAIRQGPDYEQYF.

This clone was seen a handful of times. The CDR3 loop reads CASSTQGKAFF. In DNA, the CDR3 is TGTGCCAGCAGCACTCAGGGGAAAGCTTTCTTT. J is TRBJ1-1 and V is TRBV3-1 (or the pseudogene TRBV3-2); possible D gene TRBD1, 6 bases. The ends were cut back, 5 bases at V and 9 bases at J, with 10 bases in the middle. The CDR3 is made up of 11 amino acids. The germline V gene encodes CDR1 LGHDT and CDR2 YNNKEL (reference sequence).

The chain recombines TRBV5-1 with TRBJ2-5, with D hard to call. V was cut by 1 base and J by 1 base, with 2 bases left in between. CDR3 length: 12 residues. Per germline, CDR1 SGHRS and CDR2 YFSETQ. CDR3 protein: CASSLLQETQYF. As DNA, the CDR3 is TGCGCCAGCAGCTTGCTCCAAGAGACCCAGTACTTC. The whole variable domain, remainder taken from reference TRBV5-1 and TRBJ2-5, is KAGVTQTPRYLIKTRGQQVTLSCSPISGHRSVSWYQQTPGQGLQFLFEYFSETQRNKGNFPGRFSGRQFSNSRSEMNVSTLELGDSALYLCASSLLQETQYFGPGTRLLVL.

The chain joins TRBV19 to TRBJ1-1; no reliable D call. Trimming left V 7 bases short and J 7 bases short, with 13 bases between. CDR1 is LNHDA and CDR2 is SQIVND in the germline V gene (reference sequence). This CDR3 comprises 12 residues. The CDR3 spells CASKRVEGEAFF. The CDR3 DNA reads as TGTGCCAGTAAAAGGGTTGAGGGTGAAGCTTTCTTT.

The chain employs TRBV3-1 (or the pseudogene TRBV3-2) and TRBJ1-2; 7 bases match TRBD1. Trimming removed 4 bases from V and 7 bases from J; junction bases left unmatched: 15. This CDR3 region has 16 residues. CDR1 is LGHDT and CDR2 is YNNKEL in the germline V gene (reference sequence). CDR3 coding DNA: TGTGCCAGCAGCCGCACCCCTGCCCGGGACAGCTCTGGCTACACCTTC. This sequence encodes CASSRTPARDSSGYTF.

This sequence joins TRBV14 and TRBJ2-2, with D possibly matching TRBD2 (6 bases). The germline V and J ends were trimmed by 0 bases and 2 bases, with 16 bases remaining between them. Germline assignment: CDR1 SGHDN and CDR2 FVKESK. The CDR3 consists of 18 residues. This CDR3 reads CASSQDRGSGDNTGELFF. Here the CDR3 DNA reads TGTGCCAGCAGCCAAGATCGGGGGTCAGGAGACAACACCGGGGAGCTGTTTTTT.

The V gene is TRBV28, the J gene TRBJ2-7; TRBD2 matches 7 bases. J was trimmed by 4 bases and V by 5 bases; bases with no gene match: 14. CDR1 is MDHEN and CDR2 is SYDVKM in the germline V gene. This CDR3 spans 16 amino acids. In DNA, the CDR3 is TGTGCCAGCAGTCCTCCGGGAGGTCAGAGGTTATACGAGCAGTACTTC. Its protein is CASSPPGGQRLYEQYF.

The chain is built from TRBV28 and TRBJ2-5, with D tentatively TRBD1 (6 bases). V shed 6 bases and J shed 4 bases, with 12 bases lying between them. CDR1 and CDR2 from the germline V gene are MDHEN and SYDVKM. The CDR3 consists of 13 residues. In DNA, the CDR3 is TGTGCCAGCAGGCACAGCAGGGGAGAGACCCAGTACTTC. Encoded protein: CASRHSRGETQYF. Filled out from reference TRBV28 and TRBJ2-5, the complete variable domain reads DVKVTQSSRYLVKRTGEKVFLECVQDMDHENMFWYRQDPGLGLRLIYFSYDVKMKEKGDIPEGYSVSREKKERFSLILESASTNQTSMYLCASRHSRGETQYFGPGTRLLVL.

This clone showed up just once. This chain uses TRBV5-1 with TRBJ2-2; D ambiguous. Germline V CDR1 and CDR2: SGHRS, YFSETQ. The CDR3 extends over 14 amino acids. V was trimmed by 1 base and J by 4 bases, leaving 8 bases between them. CDR3 sequence reads: CASSLSQVTGELFF. CDR3 DNA sequence: TGCGCCAGCAGCTTGTCCCAGGTCACCGGGGAGCTGTTTTTT.

V gene TRBV5-4 combines with J gene TRBJ1-2, with D uncertain. The germline gives CDR1 SGHNT, CDR2 YYREEE (reference sequence). V was cut by 1 base and J by 3 bases, with 13 bases left in between. The CDR3 loop spans 15 amino acids. The chain's CDR3 is CASSLLAESHYGYTF. The DNA of the CDR3 is TGTGCCAGCAGCTTGTTGGCGGAGTCTCACTATGGCTACACCTTC.

J is TRBJ1-4 and V is TRBV28; no clear D gene. Germline lookup yields CDR1 MDHEN and CDR2 SYDVKM. Trimming pared 4 bases from V and 4 bases from J, leaving 13 bases between. This CDR3 is 15 amino acids long. The DNA for the CDR3 is TGTGCCAGCAGTTCATTCGGAGGTATTAATGAAAAACTGTTTTTT. Translating it yields CASSSFGGINEKLFF.